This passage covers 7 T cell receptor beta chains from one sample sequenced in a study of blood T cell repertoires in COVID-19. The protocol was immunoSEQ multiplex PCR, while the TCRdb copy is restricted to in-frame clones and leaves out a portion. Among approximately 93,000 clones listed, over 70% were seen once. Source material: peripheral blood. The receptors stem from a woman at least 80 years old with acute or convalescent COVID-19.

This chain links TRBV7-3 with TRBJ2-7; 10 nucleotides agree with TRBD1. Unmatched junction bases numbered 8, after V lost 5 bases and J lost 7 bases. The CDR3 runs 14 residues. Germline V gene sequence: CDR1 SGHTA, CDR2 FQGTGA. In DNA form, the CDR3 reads TGTGCCAGCAGCCCTAGACAGGGGGCGCGGGAGCAGTACTTC. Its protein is CASSPRQGAREQYF.

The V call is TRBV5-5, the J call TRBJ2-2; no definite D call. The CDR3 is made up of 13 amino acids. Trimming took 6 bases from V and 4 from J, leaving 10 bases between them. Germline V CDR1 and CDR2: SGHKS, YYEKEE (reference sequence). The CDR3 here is CASTPMSTGELFF. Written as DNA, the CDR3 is TGTGCCAGCACCCCCATGAGCACCGGGGAGCTGTTTTTT. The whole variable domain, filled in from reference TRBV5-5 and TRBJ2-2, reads DAGVTQSPTHLIKTRGQQVTLRCSPISGHKSVSWYQQVLGQGPQFIFQYYEKEERGRGNFPDRFSARQFPNYSSELNVNALLLGDSALYLCASTPMSTGELFFGEGSRLTVL.

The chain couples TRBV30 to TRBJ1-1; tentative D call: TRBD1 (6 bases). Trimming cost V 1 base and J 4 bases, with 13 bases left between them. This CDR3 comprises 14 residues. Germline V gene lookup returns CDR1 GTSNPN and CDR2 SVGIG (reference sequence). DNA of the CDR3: TGTGCCTGGAGTGGGTTTCGAGGGGGCACTGAAGCTTTCTTT. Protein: CAWSGFRGGTEAFF. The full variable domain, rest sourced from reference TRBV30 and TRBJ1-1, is SQTIHQWPATLVQPVGSPLSLECTVEGTSNPNLYWYRQAAGRGLQLLFYSVGIGQISSEVPQNLSASRPQDRQFILSSKKLLLSDSGFYLCAWSGFRGGTEAFFGQGTRLTVV.

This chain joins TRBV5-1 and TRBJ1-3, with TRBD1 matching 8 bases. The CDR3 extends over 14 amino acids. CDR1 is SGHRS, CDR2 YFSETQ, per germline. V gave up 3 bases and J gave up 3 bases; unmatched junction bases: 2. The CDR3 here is CASSSDRGGNTIYF. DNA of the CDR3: TGCGCCAGCAGCTCCGACAGGGGTGGAAACACCATATATTTT.

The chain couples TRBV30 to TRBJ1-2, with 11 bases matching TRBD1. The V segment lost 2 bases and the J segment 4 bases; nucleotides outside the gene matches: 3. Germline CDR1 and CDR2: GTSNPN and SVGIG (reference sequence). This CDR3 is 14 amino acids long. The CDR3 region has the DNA TGTGCCTGGAGTCCGGGACAGGGGGGCTATGGCTACACCTTC. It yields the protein CAWSPGQGGYGYTF.

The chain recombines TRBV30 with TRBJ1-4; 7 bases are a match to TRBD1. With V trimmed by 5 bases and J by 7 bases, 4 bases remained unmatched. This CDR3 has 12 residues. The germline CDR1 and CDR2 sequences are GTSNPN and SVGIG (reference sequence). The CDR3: CAWSAGGEKLFF. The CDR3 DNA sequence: TGTGCCTGGTCTGCAGGGGGTGAAAAACTGTTTTTT.

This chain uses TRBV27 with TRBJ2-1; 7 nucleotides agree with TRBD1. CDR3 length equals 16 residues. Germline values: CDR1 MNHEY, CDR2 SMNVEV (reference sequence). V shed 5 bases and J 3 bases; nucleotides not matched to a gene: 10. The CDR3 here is CASSVYGQVSYNEQFF. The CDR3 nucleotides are TGTGCCAGCAGTGTCTACGGACAGGTTAGCTACAATGAGCAGTTCTTC.